This TCR beta chain was documented in a study of PD-L1 blockade in urothelial cancer. Stated time point: peripheral blood 6 weeks after treatment start. Libraries were prepared by immunoSEQ multiplex PCR; TCRdb keeps only in-frame clonotypes and omits some of them. The repertoire holds about 50,000 clones, with under 85% as singletons. V was pared by 3 bases and J by 6 bases, with 8 bases of the junction left unmatched. The CDR3 covers 16 residues. Germline V gene sequence: CDR1 SGHNT, CDR2 YYREEE (reference sequence). The clonotype originates from a man over 45 with urothelial cancer. The chain is built from TRBV5-4 and TRBJ2-2, with TRBD2 matching over 10 bases. The sample here was PBMCs, taken around atezolizumab (anti-PD-L1) treatment. CDR3 nucleotides: TGTGCCAGCAGCTCCCAGCGGGGGGGCGGTTCCGGGGAGCTGTTTTTT. Its protein is CASSSQRGGGSGELFF.